This T cell receptor beta chain was recorded in a study of blood T cell repertoires in COVID-19. The repertoire was sequenced with immunoSEQ multiplex PCR; TCRdb's copy has only in-frame clones and lacks some. The table lists approximately 230,000 clones, around 84% of them singletons. Two negative PCRs, clearance, or symptom resolution characterized the recovered Cohort 3 donors. This sequence originates from a middle-aged man who had recovered from COVID-19. Source material: PBMCs or T cells enriched from blood (not recorded which).

CDR3 region: CASRLRTGVYGYTF. The CDR3 nucleotides read TGTGCCAGTCGCCTTAGGACAGGGGTTTATGGCTACACCTTC. The chain couples TRBV19 to TRBJ1-2; 9 nucleotides align to TRBD1. Losses at the gene ends were 8 bases for V and 5 bases for J; bases not matched to a gene: 9. The CDR3 is made up of 14 amino acids. Germline CDR1 reads LNHDA; CDR2 reads SQIVND (reference sequence).